A selection of T cell receptor beta chains follows, all from one sample in a study of T cell responses to AZD1222 COVID-19 vaccine. Sequencing was performed with immunoSEQ multiplex PCR; in TCRdb, only in-frame clones are kept and a portion is missing. The sample consists of 95,000 to 150,000 clones, roughly nine tenths of them appearing once. Sequencing used peripheral blood, obtained on day 0 of AZD1222 vaccination. The receptors were sampled from an adult in good health. The CDR3 runs from the conserved cysteine through the conserved F or W. The order of the fields is CDR3 DNA, CDR3 protein, D gene, J gene, clone size, V gene. A D gene is named only where the DNA matches it firmly. Not all rows give a size; the values are once, few, many and, for expanded clones, a class.

CDR3nt: TGTGCCAGCAGTTCCCCGGGAAGGAACTATGGCTACACCTTC
CDR3aa: CASSSPGRNYGYTF
d_gene: -
j_gene: TRBJ1-2
abundance: once
v_gene: TRBV6-6

CDR3nt: TGTGCCAGCAGCCTGGGGGGAGACCTGAACACTGAAGCTTTCTTT
CDR3aa: CASSLGGDLNTEAFF
d_gene: -
j_gene: TRBJ1-1
abundance: -
v_gene: TRBV7-3

CDR3nt: TGTGCCAGCAGTCCTTCCTCGGACAGGAAATTATATAGCAATCAGCCCCAGCATTTT
CDR3aa: CASSPSSDRKLYSNQPQHF
d_gene: TRBD1
j_gene: TRBJ1-5
abundance: -
v_gene: TRBV27

CDR3nt: TGTGCCAGCCAGTTGGGGGGACTAGATGAGACCCAGTACTTC
CDR3aa: CASQLGGLDETQYF
d_gene: TRBD2
j_gene: TRBJ2-5
abundance: -
v_gene: TRBV7-9

CDR3nt: TGTGCCAGCAGCCAAGATCTTACGCAGTATTTT
CDR3aa: CASSQDLTQYF
d_gene: -
j_gene: TRBJ2-3
abundance: -
v_gene: TRBV3-1/TRBV3-2

CDR3nt: TGCGCCAGCAGCCACGCGGGGATCTACGAGCAGTACTTC
CDR3aa: CASSHAGIYEQYF
d_gene: -
j_gene: TRBJ2-7
abundance: -
v_gene: TRBV4-1

CDR3nt: TGTGCCAGCAGCTTGGATAACAGGGTGGACCAAGAGACCCAGTACTTC
CDR3aa: CASSLDNRVDQETQYF
d_gene: -
j_gene: TRBJ2-5
abundance: -
v_gene: TRBV5-4

CDR3nt: TGCGCCAGCAGCCAGTGGGCTAGCGGGGTTGTTGAGCAGTTCTTC
CDR3aa: CASSQWASGVVEQFF
d_gene: TRBD2
j_gene: TRBJ2-1
abundance: -
v_gene: TRBV4-1

CDR3nt: TGTGCCAGCAGTCCGATTGGACTAGCGGGAGTCAGAGATACGCAGTATTTT
CDR3aa: CASSPIGLAGVRDTQYF
d_gene: TRBD2
j_gene: TRBJ2-3
abundance: -
v_gene: TRBV28

CDR3nt: TGTGCCAGTAGTATCGCCGGGACCTACAATGAGCAGTTCTTC
CDR3aa: CASSIAGTYNEQFF
d_gene: -
j_gene: TRBJ2-1
abundance: -
v_gene: TRBV19

CDR3nt: TGTGCCAGCAGCTTAGAAGAGGGAACAACCCAGTACTTC
CDR3aa: CASSLEEGTTQYF
d_gene: -
j_gene: TRBJ2-5
abundance: -
v_gene: TRBV7-3

CDR3nt: TGTGCCAGTAGTAGAGGGATAGCGGGGACCTACGAGCAGTACTTC
CDR3aa: CASSRGIAGTYEQYF
d_gene: TRBD2
j_gene: TRBJ2-7
abundance: -
v_gene: TRBV19

CDR3nt: TGTGCCAGCAGCACAGGGAGGAACACTGAAGCTTTCTTT
CDR3aa: CASSTGRNTEAFF
d_gene: -
j_gene: TRBJ1-1
abundance: -
v_gene: TRBV11-1

CDR3nt: TGTGCCAGCAGCTCCTCTCCGGGACATCACTTTGGCTACACCTTC
CDR3aa: CASSSSPGHHFGYTF
d_gene: -
j_gene: TRBJ1-2
abundance: -
v_gene: TRBV7-9

CDR3nt: TGTGCCAGCAGTGACTTAACGGGGGCGGCTAATGAAAAACTGTTTTTT
CDR3aa: CASSDLTGAANEKLFF
d_gene: -
j_gene: TRBJ1-4
abundance: -
v_gene: TRBV25-1

CDR3nt: TGCGCCAGCAGCTCGCCGGACTCTGGCTACACCTTC
CDR3aa: CASSSPDSGYTF
d_gene: -
j_gene: TRBJ1-2
abundance: few
v_gene: TRBV5-1

CDR3nt: TGCGCCACCCCTATTTCCGGAAACACCATATATTTT
CDR3aa: CATPISGNTIYF
d_gene: -
j_gene: TRBJ1-3
abundance: -
v_gene: TRBV23-1

CDR3nt: TGTGCCAGCAGCTCCCAGGGTTTGGGGCTAGGCATTCAGTACTTC
CDR3aa: CASSSQGLGLGIQYF
d_gene: -
j_gene: TRBJ2-4
abundance: -
v_gene: TRBV7-9

CDR3nt: TGTGCCAGCAGTTTTAGGCCCCATATGACAGGATTGAACACTGAAGCTTTCTTT
CDR3aa: CASSFRPHMTGLNTEAFF
d_gene: -
j_gene: TRBJ1-1
abundance: -
v_gene: TRBV27

CDR3nt: TGTGCCAGCAGCTTAGGGTCAGGGGGGAACAATCAGCCCCAGCATTTT
CDR3aa: CASSLGSGGNNQPQHF
d_gene: TRBD1
j_gene: TRBJ1-5
abundance: -
v_gene: TRBV7-9

CDR3nt: TGCAGCGTTGGTTTAGGCGGGGCTCAGCCCCAGCATTTT
CDR3aa: CSVGLGGAQPQHF
d_gene: -
j_gene: TRBJ1-5
abundance: -
v_gene: TRBV29-1

CDR3nt: TGTGCCAGCGGGAGACGGGAGGCTAGCGGGGGGAATGAGCAGTTCTTC
CDR3aa: CASGRREASGGNEQFF
d_gene: TRBD2
j_gene: TRBJ2-1
abundance: -
v_gene: TRBV27

CDR3nt: TGTGCCAGCAGCTTAGGGGGGAGAAATGAAAAACTGTTTTTT
CDR3aa: CASSLGGRNEKLFF
d_gene: -
j_gene: TRBJ1-4
abundance: -
v_gene: TRBV7-8

CDR3nt: TGTGCCAGCAGCCAAGTACTAGCGGGAGCGCCCGGGGAGCTGTTTTTT
CDR3aa: CASSQVLAGAPGELFF
d_gene: TRBD2
j_gene: TRBJ2-2
abundance: -
v_gene: TRBV3-1/TRBV3-2

CDR3nt: TGCGCCAGCAGCCAACGTCCGGGACAGGGCAGAGAGACCCAGTACTTC
CDR3aa: CASSQRPGQGRETQYF
d_gene: TRBD1
j_gene: TRBJ2-5
abundance: -
v_gene: TRBV4-1

CDR3nt: TGTGCCAGCAGTCTAGGGACGGCTTCCTACAATGAGCAGTTCTTC
CDR3aa: CASSLGTASYNEQFF
d_gene: -
j_gene: TRBJ2-1
abundance: -
v_gene: TRBV27

CDR3nt: TGTGCCAGCAGCCAAGACCTTACAGGTCCCTATGGCCACACCTTC
CDR3aa: CASSQDLTGPYGHTF
d_gene: -
j_gene: TRBJ1-2
abundance: -
v_gene: TRBV3-1/TRBV3-2

CDR3nt: TGTGCCAGCACCCCCGGGCAGGGGAACACTGAAGCTTTCTTT
CDR3aa: CASTPGQGNTEAFF
d_gene: -
j_gene: TRBJ1-1
abundance: -
v_gene: TRBV6-5

CDR3nt: TGTGCCGGCCGGTGGGGAGGCCAGCCCCAGCATTTT
CDR3aa: CAGRWGGQPQHF
d_gene: -
j_gene: TRBJ1-5
abundance: -
v_gene: TRBV30

CDR3nt: TGTGCCAGCAGTTACTCCGTCAGCACAGATACGCAGTATTTT
CDR3aa: CASSYSVSTDTQYF
d_gene: -
j_gene: TRBJ2-3
abundance: -
v_gene: TRBV6-5

CDR3nt: TGTGCCATCAGACGGGACAGCACCGGAGAGACCCAGTACTTC
CDR3aa: CAIRRDSTGETQYF
d_gene: TRBD1
j_gene: TRBJ2-5
abundance: -
v_gene: TRBV10-3

CDR3nt: TGTGCCAGCAGTCCCTTGGACAGGGATGTAGGTAAACTGTTTTTT
CDR3aa: CASSPLDRDVGKLFF
d_gene: TRBD1
j_gene: TRBJ1-4
abundance: -
v_gene: TRBV27

CDR3nt: TGTGCCAGCAGCTTAGGGAGGACTAGCGGGAGAGGGCAGTTCTTC
CDR3aa: CASSLGRTSGRGQFF
d_gene: TRBD2
j_gene: TRBJ2-1
abundance: -
v_gene: TRBV7-2

CDR3nt: TGTGCCAGCAGCTCAGAGGGACAGCCATACAATGAGCAGTTCTTC
CDR3aa: CASSSEGQPYNEQFF
d_gene: TRBD1
j_gene: TRBJ2-1
abundance: -
v_gene: TRBV5-6

CDR3nt: TGTGCCAGCAGCGTAGTAGATGGAACTGAAGCTTTCTTT
CDR3aa: CASSVVDGTEAFF
d_gene: -
j_gene: TRBJ1-1
abundance: -
v_gene: TRBV9

CDR3nt: TGTGCCAGTAGTATATCCCTGAGTTCCTACAATGAGCAGTTCTTC
CDR3aa: CASSISLSSYNEQFF
d_gene: -
j_gene: TRBJ2-1
abundance: once
v_gene: TRBV19

CDR3nt: TGTGCCAGCAGTGAAGTGGAACAGGGTAGTGAGTACTTC
CDR3aa: CASSEVEQGSEYF
d_gene: -
j_gene: TRBJ2-7
abundance: -
v_gene: TRBV6-1

CDR3nt: TGTGCCAGCAGCCCCCTGGGGGGGGAGAATCAGCCCCAGCATTTT
CDR3aa: CASSPLGGENQPQHF
d_gene: -
j_gene: TRBJ1-5
abundance: -
v_gene: TRBV9

CDR3nt: TGTGCCAGCAGCCAAGTTGAAGGGGGCCGGGAAAAACTGTTTTTT
CDR3aa: CASSQVEGGREKLFF
d_gene: TRBD1
j_gene: TRBJ1-4
abundance: -
v_gene: TRBV3-1/TRBV3-2

CDR3nt: TGTGCCAGCAGTGGGCTAGGCCTTACTAACTATGGCTACACCTTC
CDR3aa: CASSGLGLTNYGYTF
d_gene: -
j_gene: TRBJ1-2
abundance: -
v_gene: TRBV2

CDR3nt: TGTGCCAGCAGTCCCCAGGAGACAGCATTCTCCCAGTACTTC
CDR3aa: CASSPQETAFSQYF
d_gene: -
j_gene: TRBJ2-5
abundance: -
v_gene: TRBV6-5

CDR3nt: TGCGCCAGCAGCGGGGGCACCGGGCTTGGTACAGATACGCAGTATTTT
CDR3aa: CASSGGTGLGTDTQYF
d_gene: -
j_gene: TRBJ2-3
abundance: few
v_gene: TRBV5-1

CDR3nt: TGTGCCAGCAGGATGACAGTTAGCACAGATACGCAGTATTTT
CDR3aa: CASRMTVSTDTQYF
d_gene: -
j_gene: TRBJ2-3
abundance: -
v_gene: TRBV6-6

CDR3nt: TGTGCCAGCAGTGACCCCCGGGGGGGGGCAGGTGAAAAACTGTTTTTT
CDR3aa: CASSDPRGGAGEKLFF
d_gene: -
j_gene: TRBJ1-4
abundance: -
v_gene: TRBV25-1

CDR3nt: TGTGCCAGCAGCCAAGGGGGAGGGGGGACAACTAATGAAAAACTGTTTTTT
CDR3aa: CASSQGGGGTTNEKLFF
d_gene: -
j_gene: TRBJ1-4
abundance: -
v_gene: TRBV3-1/TRBV3-2

CDR3nt: TGTGCCAGCAGCCAAGCCCCCACTGAAGCTTTCTTT
CDR3aa: CASSQAPTEAFF
d_gene: -
j_gene: TRBJ1-1
abundance: -
v_gene: TRBV4-2

CDR3nt: TGTGCCAGCAGAGGGGAGGGGGGTACCTATGGCTACACCTTC
CDR3aa: CASRGEGGTYGYTF
d_gene: -
j_gene: TRBJ1-2
abundance: -
v_gene: TRBV6-5

CDR3nt: TGTGCCAGCAGCCAGGGACGAAAGAACACCGGGGAGCTGTTTTTT
CDR3aa: CASSQGRKNTGELFF
d_gene: -
j_gene: TRBJ2-2
abundance: -
v_gene: TRBV7-3

CDR3nt: TGTGCCAGCAGTTCCCTCAGAGACTATGGCTACACCTTC
CDR3aa: CASSSLRDYGYTF
d_gene: -
j_gene: TRBJ1-2
abundance: -
v_gene: TRBV27

CDR3nt: TGTGCCAGTAGTATTGGGGCGGACACTGAAGCTTTCTTT
CDR3aa: CASSIGADTEAFF
d_gene: -
j_gene: TRBJ1-1
abundance: -
v_gene: TRBV19

CDR3nt: TGTGCCAGCAGTGAAAGAAATGAAAAACTGTTTTTT
CDR3aa: CASSERNEKLFF
d_gene: -
j_gene: TRBJ1-4
abundance: -
v_gene: TRBV2

CDR3nt: TGCGCCAGCAGGCCCCAGCGGGGGGGTGCCGGGGAGCTGTTTTTT
CDR3aa: CASRPQRGGAGELFF
d_gene: TRBD2
j_gene: TRBJ2-2
abundance: -
v_gene: TRBV10-2